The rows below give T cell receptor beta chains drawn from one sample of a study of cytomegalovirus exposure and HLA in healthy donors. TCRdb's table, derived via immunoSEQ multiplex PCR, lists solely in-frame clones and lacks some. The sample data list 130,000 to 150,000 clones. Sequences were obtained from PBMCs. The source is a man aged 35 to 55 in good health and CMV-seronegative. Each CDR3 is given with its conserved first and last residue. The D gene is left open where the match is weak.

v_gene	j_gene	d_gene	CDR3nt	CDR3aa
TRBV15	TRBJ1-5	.	TGTGCCACCAGCAGAGATAGAAGCAATCAGCCCCAGCATTTT	CATSRDRSNQPQHF
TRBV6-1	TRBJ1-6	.	TGTGCCAGCGCGGCAGTATCCTATAATTCACCCCTCCACTTT	CASAAVSYNSPLHF
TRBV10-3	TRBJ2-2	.	TGTGCCATCAATCAGGGCTCGGGTACCGGGGAGCTGTTTTTT	CAINQGSGTGELFF
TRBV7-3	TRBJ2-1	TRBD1	TGTGCCAGCAGCCCGGGGACAGGGCCTTTTGGCGACAATGAGCAGTTCTTC	CASSPGTGPFGDNEQFF
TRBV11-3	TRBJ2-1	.	TGTGCCAGCAGCCTGAGGGGACATGGGGACAATGAGCAGTTCTTC	CASSLRGHGDNEQFF
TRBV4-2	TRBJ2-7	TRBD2	TGTGCCAGCAGCCAAGATCAAAGCGGGGGGTCCTACGAGCAGTACTTC	CASSQDQSGGSYEQYF
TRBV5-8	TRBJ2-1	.	TGTGCCAGCAGCGACTGGGTTTACAATGAGCAGTTCTTC	CASSDWVYNEQFF
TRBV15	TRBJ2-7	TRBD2	TGTGCCACCAGTACCAGCGGGGGGGCGGGGGAGCAGTACTTC	CATSTSGGAGEQYF
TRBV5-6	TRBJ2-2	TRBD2	TGTGCCAGCAGCTTTCGCCGGCTAGCGGGGGGAAATGACACCGGGGAGCTGTTTTTT	CASSFRRLAGGNDTGELFF
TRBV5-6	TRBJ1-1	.	TGTGCCAGCAGCTTACCGGTTGGGGGGGAAGCTTTCTTT	CASSLPVGGEAFF
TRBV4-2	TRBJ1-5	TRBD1	TGTGCCAGCAGCCCCGGGACAGGGGGCGGCAATCAGCCCCAGCATTTT	CASSPGTGGGNQPQHF
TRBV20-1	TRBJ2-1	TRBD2	TGCAGTGCTCTACCGGGACTACAGCAGTTCTTC	CSALPGLQQFF
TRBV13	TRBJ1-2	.	TGTGCCAGCAGCTTTCGGCGGGGGATAGAAGGCTACACCTTC	CASSFRRGIEGYTF
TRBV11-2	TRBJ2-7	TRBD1	TGTGCCAGCAGCTTAGAGGGGACAGGGGACGTCGAGCAGTACTTC	CASSLEGTGDVEQYF
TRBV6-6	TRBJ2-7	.	TGTGCCTCGGGAAGGAACTCCTACGAGCAGTACTTC	CASGRNSYEQYF
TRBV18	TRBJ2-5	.	TGTGCCAGCTCACCCAGTCGATTGGGGGGCCAAGAGACCCAGTACTTC	CASSPSRLGGQETQYF
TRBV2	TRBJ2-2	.	TGTGCCAGCAGTGAAAGGCTAGCGCGCACCGGGGAGCTGTTTTTT	CASSERLARTGELFF
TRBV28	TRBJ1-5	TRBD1	TGTGCCAGTGACAGGGGCAATCAGCCCCAGCATTTT	CASDRGNQPQHF
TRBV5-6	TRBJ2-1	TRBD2	TGTGCCAGCAGTACCGGGACTAGCGGCTATGAGCAGTTCTTC	CASSTGTSGYEQFF
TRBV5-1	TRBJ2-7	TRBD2	TGCGCCAGCAGCCCGGCTAGCGGGGGATCCGCCTACGAGCAGTACTTC	CASSPASGGSAYEQYF
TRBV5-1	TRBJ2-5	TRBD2	TGCGCCAGCAGCCGCCTACAAACTAGCGGGCCTCCTGAGACCCAGTACTTC	CASSRLQTSGPPETQYF
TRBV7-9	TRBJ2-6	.	TGTGCCAGCAGCTTACCGGGGAAGTCTGGGGCCAACGTCCTGACTTTC	CASSLPGKSGANVLTF
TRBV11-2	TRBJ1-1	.	TGTGCCAGCAGCTTAGAAGCAACGAATGAAGCTTTCTTT	CASSLEATNEAFF
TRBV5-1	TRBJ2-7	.	TGCGCCAGCAGCGTCCCGAGCTCCTACGAGCAGTACTTC	CASSVPSSYEQYF
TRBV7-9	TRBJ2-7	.	TGTGCCAGCAGCCCACTCACAGGCTCCTACGAGCAGTACTTC	CASSPLTGSYEQYF
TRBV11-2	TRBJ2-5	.	TGTGCCAGCAGCTTAGGTGTGGGGCCTGGCGAGACCCAGTACTTC	CASSLGVGPGETQYF
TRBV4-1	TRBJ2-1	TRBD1	TGCGCCAGCAGTCCGGATAGAGACAGGGCCCACAATGAGCAGTTCTTC	CASSPDRDRAHNEQFF
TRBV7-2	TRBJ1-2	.	TGTGCCAGCAGCTCTTTTGACAGGTTAGCAGGCTACACCTTC	CASSSFDRLAGYTF
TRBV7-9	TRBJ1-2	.	TGTGCCAGCAGCCTTAAAGGACAGAGCTATGGCTACACCTTC	CASSLKGQSYGYTF
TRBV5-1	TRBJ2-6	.	TGCGCCAGCAGCCTCTTCGGGAGAAGCAAGTCTGGGGCCAACGTCCTGACTTTC	CASSLFGRSKSGANVLTF
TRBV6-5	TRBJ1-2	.	TGTGCCAGCAGTTACCAAGCAGGGGTTAGTGGCTACACCTTC	CASSYQAGVSGYTF
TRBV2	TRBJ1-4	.	TGTGCCAGCAGGGAACGGGGGTACGTTGCTGAAAAACTGTTTTTT	CASRERGYVAEKLFF
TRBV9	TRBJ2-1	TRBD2	TGTGCCAGCAGCGTAGGGGGTAGCGGGGGCTCCTACAATGAGCAGTTCTTC	CASSVGGSGGSYNEQFF
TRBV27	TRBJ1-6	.	TGTGCCAGCAGTCCCTCCCGCCTGGGGGGGGTACATTCACCCCTCCACTTT	CASSPSRLGGVHSPLHF
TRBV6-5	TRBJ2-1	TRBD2	TGTGCCAGCAGTTACTTTACTAGCGGGGGCCATGAGCAGTTCTTC	CASSYFTSGGHEQFF
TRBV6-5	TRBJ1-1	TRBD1	TGTGCCAGCAGCCGCCACGGACAGGGGGACACTGAAGCTTTCTTT	CASSRHGQGDTEAFF
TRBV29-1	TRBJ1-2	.	TGCAGCGTTACCCGTCAGGGTGGAGGCTACACCTTC	CSVTRQGGGYTF
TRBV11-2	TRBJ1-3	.	TGTGCCAGCAGCTTGGGGGGGCCTGGAAACACCATATATTTT	CASSLGGPGNTIYF
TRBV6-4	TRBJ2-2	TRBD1	TGTGCCAGCAGAACTGGACAGGGAACGTCCGGGGAGCTGTTTTTT	CASRTGQGTSGELFF
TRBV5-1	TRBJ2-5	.	TGCGCCAGCAGCTTGGGGGGGCGAATCCAAGAGACCCAGTACTTC	CASSLGGRIQETQYF
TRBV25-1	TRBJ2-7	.	TGTGCCAGCAGTGAATATATCGCCCAGGAGCAGTACTTC	CASSEYIAQEQYF
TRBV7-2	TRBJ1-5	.	TGTGCCAGCAGCCCGCAACCGGCAGGGGGCAATCAGCCCCAGCATTTT	CASSPQPAGGNQPQHF
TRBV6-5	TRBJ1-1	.	TGTGCCAGCAGTTACGAGCAGGGAATAAGGAACACTGAAGCTTTCTTT	CASSYEQGIRNTEAFF
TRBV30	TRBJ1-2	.	TGTGCCTGGAGTGACAGGCACAACTATGGCTACACCTTC	CAWSDRHNYGYTF
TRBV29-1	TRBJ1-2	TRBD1	TGCAGCGTTGAATGGGGACAGGGGGCGGAGGGCTACACCTTC	CSVEWGQGAEGYTF
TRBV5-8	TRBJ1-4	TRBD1	TGTGCCAGCAGCCCAACCTCGTTGGACAGGGAGATCGCTAGTGAAAAACTGTTTTTT	CASSPTSLDREIASEKLFF
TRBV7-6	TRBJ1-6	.	TGTGCCAGCAGCCGTGGGGCCAGGGGCGCGCTTAATTCACCCCTCCACTTT	CASSRGARGALNSPLHF
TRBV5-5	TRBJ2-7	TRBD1	TGTGCCAGCAGCTTGAGGGGGACAGGGGGCAACGAGCAGTACTTC	CASSLRGTGGNEQYF
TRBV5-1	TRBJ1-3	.	TGCGCCAGCAGCTTGACAGGCACTGGAAACACCATATATTTT	CASSLTGTGNTIYF
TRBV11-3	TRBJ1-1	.	TGTGCCAGCAGCCTAGTGGCGGGCACTGAAGCTTTCTTT	CASSLVAGTEAFF
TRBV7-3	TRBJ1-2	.	TGTGCCAGCGGGACAAATGGCTACACCTTC	CASGTNGYTF
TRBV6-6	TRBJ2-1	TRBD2	TGTGCCAGCAGGCTCACTAGCGGGGGCTACAATGAGCAGTTCTTC	CASRLTSGGYNEQFF
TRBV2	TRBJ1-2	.	TGTGCCAGCAGAACAGGTTATGGCTACACCTTC	CASRTGYGYTF
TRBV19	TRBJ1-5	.	TGTGCCAGTAGCCTTAGGGAGCGTGGTCAGCCCCAGCATTTT	CASSLRERGQPQHF
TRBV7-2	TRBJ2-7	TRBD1	TGTGCCAGCCGGGGGGGGACAGGGGGCTATTACGAGCAGTACTTC	CASRGGTGGYYEQYF
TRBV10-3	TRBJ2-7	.	TGTGCCATCAGTGCGGAGGTAGGGTCCCGGATAGTGGCCTACGAGCAGTACTTC	CAISAEVGSRIVAYEQYF
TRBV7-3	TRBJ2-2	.	TGTGCCAGCAGCTTTGTCGGCACCGGGGAGCTGTTTTTT	CASSFVGTGELFF